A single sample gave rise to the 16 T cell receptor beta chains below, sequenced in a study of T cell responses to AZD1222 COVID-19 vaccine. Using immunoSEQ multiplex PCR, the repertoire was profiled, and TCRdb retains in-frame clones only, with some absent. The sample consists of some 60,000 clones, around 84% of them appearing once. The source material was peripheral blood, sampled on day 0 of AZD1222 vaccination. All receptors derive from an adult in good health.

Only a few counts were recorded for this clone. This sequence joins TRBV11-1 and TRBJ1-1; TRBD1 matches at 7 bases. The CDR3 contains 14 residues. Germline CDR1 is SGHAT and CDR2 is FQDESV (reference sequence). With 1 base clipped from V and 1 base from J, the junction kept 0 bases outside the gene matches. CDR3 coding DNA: TGTGCCAGCAGCTTAGGGACAGGGAACACTGAAGCTTTCTTT. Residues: CASSLGTGNTEAFF.

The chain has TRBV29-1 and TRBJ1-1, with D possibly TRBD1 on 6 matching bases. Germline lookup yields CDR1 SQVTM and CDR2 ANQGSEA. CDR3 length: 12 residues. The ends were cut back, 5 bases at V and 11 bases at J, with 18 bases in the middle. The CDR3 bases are TGCAGCGTTTCAAGGGGGGTGGAATGGGCTTTCTTT. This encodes CSVSRGVEWAFF.

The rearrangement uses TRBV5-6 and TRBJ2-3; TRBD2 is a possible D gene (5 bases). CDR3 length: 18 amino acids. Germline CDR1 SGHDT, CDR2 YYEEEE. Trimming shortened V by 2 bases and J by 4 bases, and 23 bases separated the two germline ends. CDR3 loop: CASSFSRKGLFLPDTQYF. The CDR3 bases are TGTGCCAGCAGCTTTTCAAGGAAAGGACTGTTTCTCCCAGATACGCAGTATTTT. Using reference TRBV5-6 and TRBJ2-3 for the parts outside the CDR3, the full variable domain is DAGVTQSPTHLIKTRGQQVTLRCSPKSGHDTVSWYQQALGQGPQFIFQYYEEEERQRGNFPDRFSGHQFPNYSSELNVNALLLGDSALYLCASSFSRKGLFLPDTQYFGPGTRLTVL.

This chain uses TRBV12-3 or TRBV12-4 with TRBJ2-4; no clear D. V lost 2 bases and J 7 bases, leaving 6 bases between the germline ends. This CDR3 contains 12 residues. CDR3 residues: CASSLTSNIQYF. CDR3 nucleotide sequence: TGTGCCAGCAGTTTAACTTCCAACATTCAGTACTTC.

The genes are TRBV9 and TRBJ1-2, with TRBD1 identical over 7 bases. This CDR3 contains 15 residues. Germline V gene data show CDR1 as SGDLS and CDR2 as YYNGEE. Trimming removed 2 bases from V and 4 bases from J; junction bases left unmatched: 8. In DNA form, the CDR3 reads TGTGCCAGCAGCGTGTATACAGGGGTCGGCTATGGCTACACCTTC. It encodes CASSVYTGVGYGYTF.

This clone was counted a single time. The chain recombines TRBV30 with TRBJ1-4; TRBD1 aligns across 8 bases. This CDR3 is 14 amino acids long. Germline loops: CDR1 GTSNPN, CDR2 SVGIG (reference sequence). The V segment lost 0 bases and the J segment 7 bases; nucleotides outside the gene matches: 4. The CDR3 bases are TGTGCCTGGAGTGTAGGACAGGGCGGTGAAAAACTGTTTTTT. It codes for CAWSVGQGGEKLFF. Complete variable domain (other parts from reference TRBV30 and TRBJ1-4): SQTIHQWPATLVQPVGSPLSLECTVEGTSNPNLYWYRQAAGRGLQLLFYSVGIGQISSEVPQNLSASRPQDRQFILSSKKLLLSDSGFYLCAWSVGQGGEKLFFGSGTQLSVL.

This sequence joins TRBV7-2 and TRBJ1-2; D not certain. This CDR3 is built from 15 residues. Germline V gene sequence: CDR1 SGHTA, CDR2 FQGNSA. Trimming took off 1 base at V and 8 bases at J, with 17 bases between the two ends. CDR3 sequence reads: CASSLGAEVGRGYTF. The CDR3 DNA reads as TGTGCCAGCAGCTTAGGTGCCGAGGTAGGACGCGGCTACACCTTC.

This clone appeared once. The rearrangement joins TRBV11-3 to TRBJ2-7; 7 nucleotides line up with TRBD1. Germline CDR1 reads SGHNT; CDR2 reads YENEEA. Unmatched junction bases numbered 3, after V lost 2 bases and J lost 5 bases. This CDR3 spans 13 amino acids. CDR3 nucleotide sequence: TGTGCCAGCAGCTTAATTGACAGGGACGAGCAGTACGTC. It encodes CASSLIDRDEQYV.

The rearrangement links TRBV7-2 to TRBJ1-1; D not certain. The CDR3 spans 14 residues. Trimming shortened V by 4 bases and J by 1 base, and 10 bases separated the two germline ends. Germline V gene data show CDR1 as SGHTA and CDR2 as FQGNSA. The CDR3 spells CASSSRHSNTEAFF. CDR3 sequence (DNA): TGTGCCAGCAGCTCACGACATTCGAACACTGAAGCTTTCTTT.

CDR3 residues: CASSFRRRGEQYF. DNA of the CDR3: TGTGCCAGCAGCTTCAGGCGGAGGGGCGAGCAGTACTTC. This chain uses TRBV5-6 with TRBJ2-7; tentatively, D is TRBD2 (6 bases). Germline V lookup: CDR1 SGHDT, CDR2 YYEEEE. The germline V and J ends were trimmed by 2 bases and 6 bases, with 12 bases remaining between them. CDR3 length equals 13 residues.

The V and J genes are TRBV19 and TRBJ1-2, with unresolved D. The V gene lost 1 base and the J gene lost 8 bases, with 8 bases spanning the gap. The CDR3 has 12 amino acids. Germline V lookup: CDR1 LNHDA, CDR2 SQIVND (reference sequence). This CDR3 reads CASSIGGSGYTF. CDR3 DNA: TGTGCCAGTAGTATAGGGGGAAGCGGCTACACCTTC.

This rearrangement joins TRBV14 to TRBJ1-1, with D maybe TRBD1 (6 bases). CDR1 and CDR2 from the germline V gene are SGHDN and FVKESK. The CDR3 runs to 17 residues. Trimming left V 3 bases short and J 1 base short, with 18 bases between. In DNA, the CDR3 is TGTGCCAGCAGCCAGAGATTAACAGGGCGGGGGAACACTGAAGCTTTCTTT. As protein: CASSQRLTGRGNTEAFF.

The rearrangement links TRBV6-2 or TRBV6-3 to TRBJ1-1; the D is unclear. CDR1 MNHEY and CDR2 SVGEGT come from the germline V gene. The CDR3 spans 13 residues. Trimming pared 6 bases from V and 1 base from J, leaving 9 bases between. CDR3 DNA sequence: TGTGCCAGCAGCCGGGCGGGGAACACTGAAGCTTTCTTT. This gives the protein CASSRAGNTEAFF.

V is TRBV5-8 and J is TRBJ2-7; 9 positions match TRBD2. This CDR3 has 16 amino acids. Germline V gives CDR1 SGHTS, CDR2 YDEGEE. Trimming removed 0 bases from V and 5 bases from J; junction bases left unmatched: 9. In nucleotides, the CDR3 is TGTGCCAGCAGCTTGGATCCGCTAGCGGGAAAGCACGAGCAGTACGTC. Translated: CASSLDPLAGKHEQYV.

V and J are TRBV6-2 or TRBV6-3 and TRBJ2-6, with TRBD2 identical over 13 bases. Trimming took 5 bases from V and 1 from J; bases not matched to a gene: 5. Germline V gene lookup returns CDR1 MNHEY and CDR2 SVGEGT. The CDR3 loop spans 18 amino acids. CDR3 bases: TGTGCCAGCAGTAGGCCGGGACTAGCGGGATCTGGGGCCAACGTCCTGACTTTC. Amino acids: CASSRPGLAGSGANVLTF.

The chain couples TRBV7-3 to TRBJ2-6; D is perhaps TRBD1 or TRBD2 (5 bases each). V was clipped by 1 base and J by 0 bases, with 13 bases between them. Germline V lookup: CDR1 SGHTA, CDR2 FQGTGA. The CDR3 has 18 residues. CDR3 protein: CASSLKGPGHSGANVLTF. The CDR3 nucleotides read TGTGCCAGCAGCTTAAAGGGGCCGGGGCACTCTGGGGCCAACGTCCTGACTTTC.